These 27 T cell receptor beta chains were sequenced from one sample in a study of T cell repertoires in cytomegalovirus infection. The antigens of these receptors remain unknown. TCRdb re-called the reads through MiXCR, storing one row per CDR3 protein. The table records about 740,000 distinct CDR3 sequences, approximately 33% of them present only once. The source was cultured PBMCs, collected from culture after CMV antigen stimulation. The receptors shown here come from a human donor in good health (CMV status not recorded). Some clones in this sample may be carry-over from other donors' samples.

The rearrangement joins TRBV2 to TRBJ1-3, with D hard to call. This CDR3 contains 12 residues. Between the trimmed V and J ends, which lost 8 bases and 3 bases, there was a span of 8 bases. Germline V lookup: CDR1 SNHLY, CDR2 FYNNEI. The CDR3 spells CASGQSGNTIYF. CDR3 bases: TGTGCCAGCGGGCAGAGTGGAAACACCATATATTTT.

V is TRBV20-1 and J is TRBJ2-2; D unresolved. The V end was cut by 1 base, the J end by 3 bases, with 9 bases between. The germline gives CDR1 DFQATT, CDR2 SNEGSKA (reference sequence). The CDR3 is 14 residues long. The CDR3 loop reads CSARGGSDTGELFF. The CDR3 DNA reads as TGCAGTGCTAGAGGGGGATCAGACACCGGGGAGCTGTTTTTT.

The genes are TRBV5-1 and TRBJ2-7, with 8 bases matching TRBD2. This CDR3 contains 18 residues. Germline V gene sequence: CDR1 SGHRS, CDR2 YFSETQ. V dropped 0 bases and J dropped 0; count of bases not matched to a gene: 11. CDR3 residues: CASSLATASGWSSYEQYF. Here the CDR3 DNA reads TGCGCCAGCAGCTTGGCCACGGCTAGCGGGTGGAGCTCCTACGAGCAGTACTTC.

This chain links TRBV7-2 with TRBJ2-3, with 7 nucleotides matching TRBD2. Per the germline V gene, CDR1 is SGHTA and CDR2 is FQGNSA. The CDR3 spans 14 residues. Trimming took 7 bases from V and 5 from J; bases not matched to a gene: 9. DNA for the CDR3: TGTGCCAGCAAACGGGACTACCCCCAAGATACGCAGTATTTT. Translating it yields CASKRDYPQDTQYF. Full variable domain (rest looked up from reference TRBV7-2 and TRBJ2-3): GAGVSQSPSNKVTEKGKDVELRCDPISGHTALYWYRQSLGQGLEFLIYFQGNSAPDKSGLPSDRFSAERTGGSVSTLTIQRTQQEDSAVYLCASKRDYPQDTQYFGPGTRLTVL.

CDR3 in amino acids: CASSFSGGPYSNQPQHF. CDR3 nucleotides: TGTGCCAGCAGCTTTTCGGGGGGACCTTATAGCAATCAGCCCCAGCATTTT. The chain carries TRBV7-9 and TRBJ1-5; tentatively, D is TRBD1 (5 bases). Germline-derived CDR1 and CDR2 are SEHNR and FQNEAQ (reference sequence). Trimming removed 3 bases from V and 0 bases from J, with 15 bases in between. The CDR3 consists of 17 residues.

This clonotype was seen just once. The chain has TRBV24-1 and TRBJ2-3; a possible D gene is TRBD1 (5 bases). CDR1 is KGHDR, CDR2 SFDVKD, per germline. V gave up 2 bases and J gave up 1 base, with 15 bases separating them. The CDR3 is 17 residues long. CDR3 in DNA: TGTGCCACCAGTGATTGGGTAAAGGGCAGGGGCACAGATACGCAGTATTTT. Translated, it gives CATSDWVKGRGTDTQYF.

The CDR3 DNA reads TGTGCCAGCAGTTTAGAGGGCCGGTGGAATCAGCCCCAGCATTTT. The encoded protein is CASSLEGRWNQPQHF. The rearrangement links TRBV27 to TRBJ1-5; no definite D call. Germline-derived CDR1 and CDR2 are MNHEY and SMNVEV (reference sequence). Deletions cut 2 bases from V and 4 bases from J, with 12 bases between. CDR3 size: 15 residues.

This chain links TRBV5-6 with TRBJ1-5; D may be TRBD1 (5 bases). This CDR3 has 15 amino acids. Per germline, CDR1 SGHDT and CDR2 YYEEEE. The V end was cut by 2 bases, the J end by 1 base, with 10 bases between. CDR3 sequence (DNA): TGTGCCAGCAGCTTTTGGGGACGGAGCAATCAGCCCCAGCATTTT. It codes for CASSFWGRSNQPQHF.

The V and J genes are TRBV24-1 and TRBJ2-1; possible D gene TRBD1, 6 bases. The V gene lost 7 bases and the J gene lost 6 bases, with 15 bases spanning the gap. The CDR3 loop spans 14 amino acids. CDR1 and CDR2 (germline): KGHDR, SFDVKD. In nucleotides, the CDR3 is TGTGCCACCAGCCCGGGACACCGATCCAATGAGCAGTTCTTC. Residues: CATSPGHRSNEQFF.

This chain joins TRBV5-1 and TRBJ2-3; D call uncertain. The V gene lost 3 bases and the J gene lost 0 bases, with 11 bases spanning the gap. The germline V gene has CDR1 SGHRS and CDR2 YFSETQ. CDR3 length: 15 residues. The CDR3 is CASSSTHQSTDTQYF. For the CDR3, the DNA is TGCGCCAGCAGCTCCACCCACCAAAGCACAGATACGCAGTATTTT.

The rearrangement uses TRBV7-2 and TRBJ2-3, with D possibly being TRBD1 (6 bases). Germline loops: CDR1 SGHTA, CDR2 FQGNSA. This CDR3 is 13 amino acids long. With 5 bases removed from V and 8 bases from J, the gap between germline ends came to 14 bases. The CDR3 spells CASSIDRLGTQYF. In DNA, the CDR3 is TGTGCCAGCAGCATCGACAGGTTAGGTACGCAGTATTTT.

The chain carries TRBV7-8 and TRBJ1-1, with 8 bases that match TRBD1. The CDR3 spans 14 residues. CDR1 is SGHVS and CDR2 is FQNEAQ in the germline V gene. Trimming at V came to 1 base and at J to 7 bases, leaving 5 bases not matched to a gene. The CDR3 DNA reads as TGTGCCAGCAGCTTAGGTGCAGGGGGCGGTGAAGCTTTCTTT. Translating gives CASSLGAGGGEAFF.

The chain recombines TRBV7-6 with TRBJ2-1; D possibly corresponds to TRBD1 (5 bases). The CDR3 contains 11 residues. Germline-derived CDR1 and CDR2 are SGHVS and FNYEAQ. Between the trimmed V and J ends, which lost 5 bases and 13 bases, there was a span of 12 bases. The CDR3 DNA reads as TGTGCCAGCAGCCAGGGCTTCGACCAGTTCTTC. This codes for CASSQGFDQFF.

This clonotype was detected a few times. This chain uses TRBV12-3 or TRBV12-4 with TRBJ1-1; a weak D match, TRBD1 (5 bases). This CDR3 comprises 10 residues. V was shortened by 4 bases and J by 11 bases, with 8 bases between the two germline ends. The CDR3 coding sequence is TGTGCCAGCAGTTCCAGGGTGGCTTTCTTT. It is translated as CASSSRVAFF.

This chain links TRBV7-9 with TRBJ1-1; tentative D call: TRBD1 (6 bases). The CDR3 extends over 15 amino acids. Germline V gene data show CDR1 as SEHNR and CDR2 as FQNEAQ (reference sequence). Trimming stripped 5 bases from V and 1 base from J, with 14 bases between. The CDR3 reads CASSGGASTNTEAFF. The CDR3 nucleotides are TGTGCCAGCAGCGGGGGGGCATCAACGAACACTGAAGCTTTCTTT.

The chain joins TRBV28 to TRBJ2-1; D perhaps matches TRBD2 (7 bases). The V and J ends lost 8 bases and 7 bases respectively, with 12 bases between them. Per germline, CDR1 MDHEN and CDR2 SYDVKM. This CDR3 is built from 12 residues. CDR3 bases: TGTGCCAGCGGGGGGGGCCGGAATGAGCAGTTCTTC. Its translation is CASGGGRNEQFF. Using reference TRBV28 and TRBJ2-1 for the parts outside the CDR3, the full variable domain is DVKVTQSSRYLVKRTGEKVFLECVQDMDHENMFWYRQDPGLGLRLIYFSYDVKMKEKGDIPEGYSVSREKKERFSLILESASTNQTSMYLCASGGGRNEQFFGPGTRLTVL.

This clonotype was seen a handful of times. The V and J genes are TRBV11-1 and TRBJ1-6; possibly TRBD1 for D (5 bases). This CDR3 contains 13 residues. Per germline, CDR1 SGHAT and CDR2 FQDESV (reference sequence). Trimming removed 1 base from V and 8 bases from J, with 6 bases in between. The CDR3: CASSLVGDSPLHF. CDR3 DNA: TGTGCCAGCAGCTTAGTGGGGGATTCACCCCTCCACTTT.

This clonotype occurred a few times. The chain uses TRBV7-9 and TRBJ1-3, with 10 positions matching TRBD1. Germline CDR1 SEHNR, CDR2 FQNEAQ (reference sequence). This CDR3 contains 15 residues. With 3 bases clipped from V and 5 bases from J, the junction kept 4 bases outside the gene matches. The DNA for the CDR3 is TGTGCCAGCAGCTTGGGACAGGGGAATAGAAACACCATATATTTT. Its translation is CASSLGQGNRNTIYF.

This clonotype was seen a few times. The CDR3 nucleotides read TGTGCCAGCAGTATCAGTGGCGAGCAGTACTTC. Translated, it gives CASSISGEQYF. This chain joins TRBV2 and TRBJ2-7, with unresolved D. Deletions cut 5 bases from V and 6 bases from J, with 8 bases between. The CDR3 sequence is 11 residues long. CDR1 and CDR2 from the germline V gene are SNHLY and FYNNEI.

The chain joins TRBV5-6 to TRBJ2-7; a weak D match, TRBD2 (7 bases). CDR1 and CDR2 from the germline V gene are SGHDT and YYEEEE. V was shortened by 3 bases and J by 3 bases, with 19 bases between the two germline ends. This CDR3 has 16 residues. CDR3 nucleotides: TGTGCCAGCAGCTATTGGGGGCTAGCGGAGGACTACGAGCAGTACTTC. Amino acid sequence: CASSYWGLAEDYEQYF.

This clonotype was counted a few times. The gene calls are TRBV6-1 and TRBJ2-6, with D tentatively TRBD1 or TRBD2 (6 bases each). V was shortened by 6 bases and J by 2 bases, with 23 bases between the two germline ends. The CDR3 is made up of 19 amino acids. Germline lookup yields CDR1 MNHNS and CDR2 SASEGT. The CDR3 loop reads CASRNLFGGGGPGANVLTF. The CDR3 nucleotides are TGTGCCAGCAGGAATCTTTTTGGGGGTGGGGGGCCTGGGGCCAACGTCCTGACTTTC.

The chain carries TRBV7-9 and TRBJ2-1; 7 positions match TRBD2. The CDR3 has 15 amino acids. V was clipped by 7 bases and J by 2 bases; unmatched bases: 8. CDR1 and CDR2 (germline): SEHNR, FQNEAQ (reference sequence). The CDR3 coding sequence is TGTGCCAGCACCCACGGCGGGAGAGCCTACAATGAGCAGTTCTTC. Residues: CASTHGGRAYNEQFF.

This clonotype came up a few times. The gene calls are TRBV27 and TRBJ2-7; 8 bases align to TRBD2. V trimming: 5 bases; J trimming: 7 bases; junction bases outside the gene matches: 7. The germline gives CDR1 MNHEY, CDR2 SMNVEV (reference sequence). This CDR3 region has 13 residues. The CDR3 region is CASSLVAGREQYF. CDR3 in DNA: TGTGCCAGCAGTCTGGTAGCGGGGAGGGAGCAGTACTTC.

J is TRBJ1-1 and V is TRBV6-6; no clear D gene. The CDR3 sequence is 11 residues long. The germline V gene has CDR1 MNHNY and CDR2 SVGAGI (reference sequence). V lost 4 bases, J lost 8 bases, and 8 bases lay in between. The CDR3 coding sequence is TGTGCCAGCAGTTCCACACAAGAAGCTTTCTTT. Encoded protein: CASSSTQEAFF.

This clonotype showed up just once. This chain joins TRBV6-2 or TRBV6-3 and TRBJ2-7; D call uncertain. The V gene lost 7 bases and the J gene lost 6 bases, with 10 bases spanning the gap. CDR3 length: 11 amino acids. From germline, CDR1 is MNHEY and CDR2 SVGEGT. The CDR3 DNA reads as TGTGCCAGCACTTTGAGAGGCGAGCAGTACTTC. Protein: CASTLRGEQYF.

This clonotype has ten or more counts. The V gene is TRBV7-2, the J gene TRBJ2-5; D tentatively reads TRBD1 or TRBD2 (6 bases each). The ends were cut back, 1 base at V and 0 bases at J, with 9 bases in the middle. The CDR3 sequence is 15 residues long. The germline gives CDR1 SGHTA, CDR2 FQGNSA. The DNA for the CDR3 is TGTGCCAGCAGCTTAGAGAGGGGGGACCAAGAGACCCAGTACTTC. It codes for CASSLERGDQETQYF.

This clonotype has a handful of counts. The CDR3 here is CSISGTGAGLETQYF. The CDR3 bases are TGCAGCATTTCCGGGACAGGGGCCGGGTTAGAGACCCAGTACTTC. The rearrangement links TRBV29-1 to TRBJ2-5, with 10 bases lining up with TRBD1. The CDR3 covers 15 residues. V dropped 8 bases and J dropped 4; count of bases not matched to a gene: 13. From germline, CDR1 is SQVTM and CDR2 ANQGSEA. The whole variable domain, filled in from reference TRBV29-1 and TRBJ2-5, reads SAVISQKPSRDICQRGTSLTIQCQVDSQVTMMFWYRQQPGQSLTLIATANQGSEATYESGFVIDKFPISRPNLTFSTLTVSNMSPEDSSIYLCSISGTGAGLETQYFGPGTRLLVL.